The 13 T cell receptor beta chains below come from one sample, sequenced in a study of blood T cells in healthy people across ages. Next came a second PCR, run for about 6 to 12 cycles, which used a sample-barcoded 5' primer along with a J-beta primer mix. Each CDR3 protein is one row after TCRdb ran MiXCR on the 5' RACE reads. The repertoire includes roughly 410,000 distinct CDR3 sequences, about 52% of them detected once, and under 60% sits in the top ten. Sequenced sample: blood. The receptors were sampled from a man between 60 and 70 years old in good health.

V is TRBV11-1 and J is TRBJ2-6; D ambiguous. V lost 2 bases and J lost 0, with 8 bases in between. Germline V CDR1 and CDR2: SGHAT, FQDESV (reference sequence). The CDR3 has 16 amino acids. CDR3 sequence (DNA): TGTGCCAGCAGCTTATTGGCAACCTCTGGGGCCAACGTCCTGACTTTC. Translating it yields CASSLLATSGANVLTF. The full variable domain, with the rest looked up from reference TRBV11-1 and TRBJ2-6, is EAEVAQSPRYKITEKSQAVAFWCDPISGHATLYWYRQILGQGPELLVQFQDESVVDDSQLPKDRFSAERLKGVDSTLKIQPAELGDSAMYLCASSLLATSGANVLTFGAGSRLTVL.

The chain has TRBV20-1 and TRBJ1-5; maybe TRBD1 (6 bases). The V gene lost 4 bases and the J gene lost 4 bases, with 11 bases spanning the gap. This CDR3 spans 13 amino acids. Germline V gives CDR1 DFQATT, CDR2 SNEGSKA (reference sequence). The CDR3 region has the DNA TGCAGTGCTATGCAGGGGATAAATCAGCCCCAGCATTTT. Amino acid sequence: CSAMQGINQPQHF.

This chain's CDR3 is CAAARASGRSGYEQYF. The CDR3 nucleotides are TGTGCCGCGGCACGAGCTAGCGGGAGATCTGGCTACGAGCAGTACTTC. The chain couples TRBV6-2 or TRBV6-3 to TRBJ2-7; 10 bases are shared with TRBD2. The germline V gene has CDR1 MNHEY and CDR2 SVGEGT. V gave up 11 bases and J gave up 3 bases; unmatched junction bases: 16. This CDR3 is built from 16 residues.

In its sample, this clonotype was seen a few times. This chain connects TRBV28 to TRBJ2-5; 12 nucleotides match TRBD2. There are 15 residues in the CDR3. Germline V gene data show CDR1 as MDHEN and CDR2 as SYDVKM. V lost 5 bases to trimming and J lost 4 bases; unmatched junction nucleotides: 5. CDR3 loop: CASSLTSGRRETQYF. CDR3 nucleotide sequence: TGTGCCAGCAGTCTGACTAGCGGGAGACGAGAGACCCAGTACTTC.

This clonotype was seen more than once but under ten times. This chain connects TRBV14 to TRBJ1-2; 9 bases are shared with TRBD1. Trimming at V came to 1 base and at J to 7 bases, leaving 4 bases not matched to a gene. The germline V gene encodes CDR1 SGHDN and CDR2 FVKESK. This CDR3 is built from 14 residues. The CDR3 nucleotides read TGTGCCAGCAGCCAAGGACAGGGGGGATTTGGCTACACCTTC. Residues: CASSQGQGGFGYTF.

This clonotype was detected only a few times. The chain recombines TRBV20-1 with TRBJ1-2; 7 bases are a match to TRBD1. The V segment lost 2 bases and the J segment 2 bases; nucleotides outside the gene matches: 5. Looked up from germline, CDR1 is DFQATT and CDR2 is SNEGSKA (reference sequence). This CDR3 has 14 amino acids. Written as DNA, the CDR3 is TGCAGTGCTAGACAGGGGGGGCTCAACTATGGCTACACCTTC. It yields the protein CSARQGGLNYGYTF.

The J gene is TRBJ2-1, the V gene TRBV20-1, with D unclear. CDR1 is DFQATT and CDR2 is SNEGSKA in the germline V gene (reference sequence). V lost 5 bases and J 3 bases, leaving 5 bases between the germline ends. The CDR3 sequence is 11 residues long. In nucleotides, the CDR3 is TGCAGTGCTCTCATCTACAATGAGCAGTTCTTC. Translated: CSALIYNEQFF.

The chain links TRBV6-2 or TRBV6-3 to TRBJ1-1; D may be TRBD1 (6 bases). Germline assignment: CDR1 MNHEY and CDR2 SVGEGT. V was pared by 6 bases and J by 0 bases, with 26 bases between. The CDR3 runs 19 residues. The CDR3 here is CASRPGTSRVPIVNTEAFF. CDR3 coding DNA: TGTGCCAGCAGGCCCGGGACATCAAGGGTCCCTATTGTGAACACTGAAGCTTTCTTT.

The chain carries TRBV9 and TRBJ2-3; TRBD2 matches 7 bases. The V and J ends lost 6 bases and 1 base, in that order; junction bases with no gene match: 5. Germline V gene lookup returns CDR1 SGDLS and CDR2 YYNGEE. The CDR3 extends over 14 amino acids. In DNA, the CDR3 is TGTGCCAGCACGGTGGGGGGGGGCACAGATACGCAGTATTTT. Translated: CASTVGGGTDTQYF.

This clonotype was counted many times. The J gene is TRBJ1-1, the V gene TRBV4-3, with 7 bases identical to TRBD1. CDR3 length equals 17 residues. Unmatched junction bases numbered 10, after V lost 3 bases and J lost 0 bases. Looked up from germline, CDR1 is LGHNA and CDR2 is YSLEER. DNA of the CDR3: TGCGCCAGCAGCCAGGCAACAGGGGCCTCCCTGAACACTGAAGCTTTCTTT. Translated, it gives CASSQATGASLNTEAFF.

The sample holds many counts of this clonotype. V and J are TRBV9 and TRBJ2-7; TRBD2 agrees at 12 bases. The CDR3 contains 14 residues. The V and J ends lost 0 bases and 5 bases, in that order; junction bases with no gene match: 0. Germline V gene lookup returns CDR1 SGDLS and CDR2 YYNGEE. The CDR3 DNA reads TGTGCCAGCAGCGTAGGACTAGCGGGAGACGAGCAGTACTTC. This translates into CASSVGLAGDEQYF.

This clonotype was detected once. A read error may produce the germline difference seen at one junction end. The chain joins TRBV9 to TRBJ2-1; the match to TRBD1 covers 7 bases. Germline V lookup: CDR1 SGDLS, CDR2 YYNGEE. The CDR3 is made up of 14 amino acids. The CDR3 DNA reads TGTACCAGCAGCGTAGGTCAGGGGGTCGGTGAGCAGTTCTTC. It encodes CTSSVGQGVGEQFF.

The V and J genes are TRBV5-1 and TRBJ2-7; tentatively, D is TRBD2 (7 bases). The germline V and J ends were trimmed by 3 bases and 4 bases, with 20 bases remaining between them. The CDR3 is 16 residues long. Germline assignment: CDR1 SGHRS and CDR2 YFSETQ. The CDR3 loop is CASSSRGRGKLYEQYF. The DNA of the CDR3 is TGCGCCAGCAGCTCCCGGGGGAGGGGGAAGTTGTACGAGCAGTACTTC.